The next 15 T cell receptor beta chains were all read from a single sample in a study of technical replicates of blood from a handful of donors. Sequencing used immunoSEQ multiplex PCR; TCRdb keeps in-frame clones, though not all of them. The sample includes 70,000 or so clones, around 90% of them seen just once. Material: PBMCs. The receptors here all came from a human donor in good health. Some clones in this sample may be carry-over from other donors' samples.

The V and J genes are TRBV9 and TRBJ2-2; no firm D call. V was trimmed by 0 bases and J by 2 bases, leaving 5 bases between them. The CDR3 covers 14 residues. The germline V gene has CDR1 SGDLS and CDR2 YYNGEE. CDR3 sequence: CASSVVLNTGELFF. CDR3 DNA sequence: TGTGCCAGCAGCGTAGTATTAAACACCGGGGAGCTGTTTTTT.

V is TRBV6-1 and J is TRBJ2-5, with D maybe TRBD2 (6 bases). The CDR3 consists of 15 residues. Trimming cost V 2 bases and J 4 bases, with 14 bases left between them. Germline assignment: CDR1 MNHNS and CDR2 SASEGT. The CDR3 here is CASSETLALGETQYF. The CDR3 coding sequence is TGTGCCAGCAGTGAAACACTAGCTTTAGGAGAGACCCAGTACTTC.

This chain joins TRBV5-1 and TRBJ1-6; no definite D call. Germline CDR1 reads SGHRS; CDR2 reads YFSETQ. The V end lost 4 bases, the J end lost 7 bases, and 18 bases lay between the germline ends. This CDR3 is built from 16 residues. The chain's CDR3 is CASSQDHGRVNSPLHF. CDR3 sequence (DNA): TGCGCCAGCAGCCAGGATCATGGGAGGGTCAATTCACCCCTCCACTTT.

V is TRBV4-1 and J is TRBJ1-1; a weak D match, TRBD1 (5 bases). CDR3 length: 14 residues. Trimming left V 5 bases short and J 2 bases short, with 12 bases between. Germline V gene sequence: CDR1 MGHRA, CDR2 YSYEKL. The CDR3 DNA reads TGCGCCAGCAGCAAGACAGCTTTAAACACTGAAGCTTTCTTT. Its translation is CASSKTALNTEAFF.

The chain is built from TRBV6-1 and TRBJ2-7; weak D call: TRBD2 (5 bases). Trimming took 7 bases from V and 3 from J, leaving 16 bases between them. The V gene's germline CDR1 is MNHNS and CDR2 SASEGT. The length of the CDR3 is 14 residues. DNA of the CDR3: TGTGCCAGCACTCGAGGGAGCACCAACTACGAGCAGTACTTC. Its translation is CASTRGSTNYEQYF.

The V and J genes are TRBV6-4 and TRBJ2-3; TRBD2 might be the D (6 bases). The germline V and J ends were trimmed by 3 bases and 4 bases, with 11 bases remaining between them. This CDR3 is built from 14 residues. Germline CDR1 is MRHNA and CDR2 is SNTAGT. The CDR3 DNA sequence: TGTGCCAGCAGTGAAGGTGGCGGGGCAGATACGCAGTATTTT. This sequence encodes CASSEGGGADTQYF.

The chain recombines TRBV27 with TRBJ1-5; D is ambiguous. CDR3 length equals 12 residues. CDR1 MNHEY and CDR2 SMNVEV come from the germline V gene (reference sequence). Trimming removed 8 bases from V and 5 bases from J, with 10 bases in between. CDR3 DNA: TGTGCCAGCGGGGAGCGGGATCAGCCCCAGCATTTT. This sequence encodes CASGERDQPQHF.

In its sample, this clone was seen once. This rearrangement joins TRBV30 to TRBJ2-1; 11 nucleotides line up with TRBD2. The CDR3 consists of 15 residues. Germline V gene lookup returns CDR1 GTSNPN and CDR2 SVGIG (reference sequence). The V and J ends lost 2 bases and 6 bases, in that order; junction bases with no gene match: 6. This CDR3 reads CAWSSGLAGGNEQFF. Here the CDR3 DNA reads TGTGCCTGGAGTTCCGGACTAGCGGGTGGCAATGAGCAGTTCTTC.

The J gene is TRBJ2-3, the V gene TRBV19; 11 nucleotides line up with TRBD1. V lost 2 bases and J lost 3; bases outside the gene matches: 4. CDR3 length: 16 amino acids. The V gene's germline CDR1 is LNHDA and CDR2 SQIVND (reference sequence). The CDR3: CASSISGTGGTDTQYF. The CDR3 coding sequence is TGTGCCAGTAGTATATCTGGGACAGGGGGGACAGATACGCAGTATTTT.

The rearrangement links TRBV7-2 to TRBJ1-4; TRBD1 aligns across 9 bases. The CDR3 loop spans 15 amino acids. Trimming removed 4 bases from V and 5 bases from J; junction bases left unmatched: 5. In germline, CDR1 is SGHTA, CDR2 FQGNSA. The CDR3 loop is CASSSVTGGNEKLFF. The CDR3 DNA reads as TGTGCCAGCAGCTCCGTGACAGGGGGGAATGAAAAACTGTTTTTT.

A single count supports this clone. This sequence joins TRBV10-3 and TRBJ2-3, with 9 positions matching TRBD1. The CDR3 has 16 amino acids. Losses at the gene ends were 4 bases for V and 5 bases for J; bases not matched to a gene: 10. CDR1 is ENHRY, CDR2 SYGVKD, per germline. The DNA for the CDR3 is TGTGCCATCAGTGCCGCCACGGGACAGGGTGGAGATACGCAGTATTTT. Its protein is CAISAATGQGGDTQYF.

The chain employs TRBV7-2 and TRBJ1-2; TRBD1 aligns across 11 bases. The CDR3 has 15 residues. In germline, CDR1 is SGHTA, CDR2 FQGNSA. Trimming removed 3 bases from V and 8 bases from J; junction bases left unmatched: 8. The CDR3 DNA reads as TGTGCCAGCAGCTTCCGGGGACAGGGGGAGGGGGGCTACACCTTC. Its translation: CASSFRGQGEGGYTF.

V is TRBV7-9 and J is TRBJ1-1; the D is unclear. CDR1 and CDR2 from the germline V gene are SEHNR and FQNEAQ (reference sequence). V dropped 4 bases and J dropped 1 base, with 16 bases sitting between them. The CDR3 totals 16 residues. CDR3 loop: CASSSFFDTENTEAFF. The CDR3 DNA reads TGTGCCAGCAGCTCCTTCTTCGACACAGAGAACACTGAAGCTTTCTTT.

CDR3 residues: CASRSTGEGPGNTIYF. The CDR3 nucleotides are TGTGCCAGCAGATCAACAGGGGAAGGGCCTGGAAACACCATATATTTT. The J gene is TRBJ1-3, the V gene TRBV6-6; TRBD1 matches 7 bases. The CDR3 consists of 16 residues. Germline assignment: CDR1 MNHNY and CDR2 SVGAGI (reference sequence). V shed 6 bases and J 2 bases; nucleotides not matched to a gene: 10.

The table lists this clone with a count of one. V is TRBV7-6 and J is TRBJ2-3, with TRBD2 matching over 16 bases. The CDR3 contains 18 residues. V was clipped by 3 bases and J by 5 bases; unmatched bases: 8. Germline CDR1 and CDR2: SGHVS and FNYEAQ. The CDR3 bases are TGTGCCAGCAGCTTTTCCGGGACTAGCGGGAGGGCTTTAGATACGCAGTATTTT. It codes for CASSFSGTSGRALDTQYF.